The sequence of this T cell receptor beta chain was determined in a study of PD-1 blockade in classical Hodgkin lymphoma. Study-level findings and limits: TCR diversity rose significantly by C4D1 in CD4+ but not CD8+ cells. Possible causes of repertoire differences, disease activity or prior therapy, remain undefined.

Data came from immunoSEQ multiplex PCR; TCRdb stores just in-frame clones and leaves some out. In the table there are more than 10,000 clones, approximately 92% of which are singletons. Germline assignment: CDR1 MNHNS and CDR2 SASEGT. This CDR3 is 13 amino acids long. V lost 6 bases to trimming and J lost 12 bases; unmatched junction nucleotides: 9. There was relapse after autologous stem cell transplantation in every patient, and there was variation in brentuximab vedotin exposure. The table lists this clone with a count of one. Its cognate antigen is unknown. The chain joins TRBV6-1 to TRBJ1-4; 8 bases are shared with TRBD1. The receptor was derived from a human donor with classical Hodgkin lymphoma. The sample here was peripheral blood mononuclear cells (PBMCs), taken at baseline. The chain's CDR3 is CASSPDRGRELFF. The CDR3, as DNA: TGTGCCAGCAGCCCAGACAGGGGCAGAGAACTGTTTTTT.